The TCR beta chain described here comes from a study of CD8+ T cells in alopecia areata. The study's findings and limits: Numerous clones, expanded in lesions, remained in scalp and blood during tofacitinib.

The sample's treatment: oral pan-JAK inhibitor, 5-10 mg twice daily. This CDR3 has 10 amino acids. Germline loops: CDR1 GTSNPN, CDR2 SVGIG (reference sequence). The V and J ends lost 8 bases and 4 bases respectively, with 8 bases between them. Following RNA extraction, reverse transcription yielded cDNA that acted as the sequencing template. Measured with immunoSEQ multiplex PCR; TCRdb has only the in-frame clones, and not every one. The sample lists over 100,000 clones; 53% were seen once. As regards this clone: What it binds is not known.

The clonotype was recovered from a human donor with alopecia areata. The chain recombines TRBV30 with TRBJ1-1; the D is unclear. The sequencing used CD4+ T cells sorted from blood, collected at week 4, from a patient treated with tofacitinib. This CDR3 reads CASRSTEAFF. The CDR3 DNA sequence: TGTGCCAGTAGGAGCACTGAAGCTTTCTTT.